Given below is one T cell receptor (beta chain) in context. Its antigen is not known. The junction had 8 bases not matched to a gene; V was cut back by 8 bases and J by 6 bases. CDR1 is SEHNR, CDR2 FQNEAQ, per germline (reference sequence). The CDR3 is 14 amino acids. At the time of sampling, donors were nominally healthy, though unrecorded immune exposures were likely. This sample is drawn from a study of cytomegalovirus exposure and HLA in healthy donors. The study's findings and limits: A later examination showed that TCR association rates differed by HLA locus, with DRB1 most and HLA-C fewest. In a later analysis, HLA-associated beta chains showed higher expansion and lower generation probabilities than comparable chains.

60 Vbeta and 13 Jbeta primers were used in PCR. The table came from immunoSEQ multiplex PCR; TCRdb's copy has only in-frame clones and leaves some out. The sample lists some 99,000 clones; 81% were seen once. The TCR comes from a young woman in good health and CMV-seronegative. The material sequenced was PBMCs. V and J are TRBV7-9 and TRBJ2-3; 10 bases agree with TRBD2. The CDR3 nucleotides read TGTGCCAGCTCCCCGGGACTAGCGTGGGATACGCAGTATTTT. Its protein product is CASSPGLAWDTQYF.